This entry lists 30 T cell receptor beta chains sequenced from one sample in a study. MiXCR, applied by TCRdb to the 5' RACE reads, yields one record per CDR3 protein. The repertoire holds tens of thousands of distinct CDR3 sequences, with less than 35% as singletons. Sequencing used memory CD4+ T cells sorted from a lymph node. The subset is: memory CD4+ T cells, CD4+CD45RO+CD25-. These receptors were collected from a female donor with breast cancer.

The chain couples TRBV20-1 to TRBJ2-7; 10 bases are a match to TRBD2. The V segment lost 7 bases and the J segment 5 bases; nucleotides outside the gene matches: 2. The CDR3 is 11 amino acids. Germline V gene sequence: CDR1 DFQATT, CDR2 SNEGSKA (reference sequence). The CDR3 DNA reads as TGCAGTGTTCTAGCGGGGGACGAGCAGTACTTC. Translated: CSVLAGDEQYF.

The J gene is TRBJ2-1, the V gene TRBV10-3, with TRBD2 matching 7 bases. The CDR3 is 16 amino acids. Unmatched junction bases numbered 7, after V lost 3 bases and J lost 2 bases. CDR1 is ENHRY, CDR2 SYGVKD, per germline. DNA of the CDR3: TGTGCCATCAGTGATGAGATGGGGGGGACCTACAATGAGCAGTTCTTC. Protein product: CAISDEMGGTYNEQFF.

CDR3 loop: CASSSATDTQYF. The CDR3 DNA is TGTGCCAGCAGCTCAGCCACAGATACGCAGTATTTT. The chain joins TRBV9 to TRBJ2-3; D is unresolved. Trimming stripped 4 bases from V and 2 bases from J, with 5 bases between. The germline V gene encodes CDR1 SGDLS and CDR2 YYNGEE. This CDR3 spans 12 amino acids. The whole variable domain, remainder taken from reference TRBV9 and TRBJ2-3, is DSGVTQTPKHLITATGQRVTLRCSPRSGDLSVYWYQQSLDQGLQFLIQYYNGEERAKGNILERFSAQQFPDLHSELNLSSLELGDSALYFCASSSATDTQYFGPGTRLTVL.

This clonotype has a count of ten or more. CDR3 in amino acids: CASRQGNTEAFF. The CDR3 nucleotides read TGTGCCAGCAGACAGGGAAACACTGAAGCTTTCTTT. The chain links TRBV4-2 to TRBJ1-1; D is perhaps TRBD1 (6 bases). CDR3 length: 12 amino acids. V was pared by 6 bases and J by 2 bases, with 7 bases between. CDR1 is LGHNA, CDR2 YNFKEQ, per germline.

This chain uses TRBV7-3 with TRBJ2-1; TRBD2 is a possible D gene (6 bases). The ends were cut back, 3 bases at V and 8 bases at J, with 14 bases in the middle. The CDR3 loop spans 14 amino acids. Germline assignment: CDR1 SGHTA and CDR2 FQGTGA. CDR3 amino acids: CASSFGGAVDEQFF. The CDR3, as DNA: TGTGCCAGCAGCTTCGGCGGGGCGGTGGATGAGCAGTTCTTC. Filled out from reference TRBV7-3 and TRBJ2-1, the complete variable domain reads GAGVSQTPSNKVTEKGKYVELRCDPISGHTALYWYRQSLGQGPEFLIYFQGTGAADDSGLPNDRFFAVRPEGSVSTLKIQRTERGDSAVYLCASSFGGAVDEQFFGPGTRLTVL.

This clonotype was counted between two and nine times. The CDR3 DNA is TGTGCCAGCATGAAGGGACAGGGAGGTAATGAGCAGTTCTTC. Amino acid sequence: CASMKGQGGNEQFF. The chain employs TRBV27 and TRBJ2-1; TRBD1 matches at 9 bases. The ends lost 7 bases at V and 7 bases at J; junction bases unmatched: 8. CDR1 is MNHEY, CDR2 SMNVEV, per germline (reference sequence). The CDR3 runs to 14 residues.

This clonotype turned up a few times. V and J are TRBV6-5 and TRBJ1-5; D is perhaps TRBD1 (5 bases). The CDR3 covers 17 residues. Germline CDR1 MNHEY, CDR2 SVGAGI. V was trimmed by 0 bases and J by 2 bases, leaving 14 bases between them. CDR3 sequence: CASSYSGSGGGNQPQHF. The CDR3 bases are TGTGCCAGCAGTTACTCGGGATCCGGGGGGGGCAATCAGCCCCAGCATTTT.

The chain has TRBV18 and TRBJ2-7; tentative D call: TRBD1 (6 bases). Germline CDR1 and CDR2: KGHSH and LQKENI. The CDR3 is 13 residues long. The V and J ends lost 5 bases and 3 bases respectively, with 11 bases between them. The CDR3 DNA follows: TGTGCCAGCTCAACCGGGACATTCTACGAGCAGTACTTC. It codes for CASSTGTFYEQYF.

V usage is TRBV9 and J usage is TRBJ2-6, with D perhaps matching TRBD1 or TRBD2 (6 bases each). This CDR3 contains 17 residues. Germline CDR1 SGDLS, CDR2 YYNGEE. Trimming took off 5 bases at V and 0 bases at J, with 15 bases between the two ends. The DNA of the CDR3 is TGTGCCAGCAGTGAGGGGGGTGTTAGCTCTGGGGCCAACGTCCTGACTTTC. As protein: CASSEGGVSSGANVLTF.

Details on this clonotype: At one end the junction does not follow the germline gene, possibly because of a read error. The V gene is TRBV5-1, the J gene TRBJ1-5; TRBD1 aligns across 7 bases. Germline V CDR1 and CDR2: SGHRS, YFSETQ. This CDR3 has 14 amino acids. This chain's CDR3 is CASSLGQGNEPQHF. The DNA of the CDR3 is TGCGCCAGCAGCTTGGGACAGGGCAATGAGCCCCAGCATTTT.

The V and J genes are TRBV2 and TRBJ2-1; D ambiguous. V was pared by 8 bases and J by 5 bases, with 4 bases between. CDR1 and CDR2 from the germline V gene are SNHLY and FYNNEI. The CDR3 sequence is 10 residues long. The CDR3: CASDNNEQFF. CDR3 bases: TGTGCCAGCGACAACAATGAGCAGTTCTTC.

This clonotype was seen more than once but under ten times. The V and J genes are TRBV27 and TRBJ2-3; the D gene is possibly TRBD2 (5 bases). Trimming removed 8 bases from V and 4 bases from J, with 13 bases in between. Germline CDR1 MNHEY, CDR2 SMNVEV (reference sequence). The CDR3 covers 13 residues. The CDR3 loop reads CASRGFPADTQYF. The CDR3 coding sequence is TGTGCCAGCCGAGGGTTCCCCGCAGATACGCAGTATTTT.

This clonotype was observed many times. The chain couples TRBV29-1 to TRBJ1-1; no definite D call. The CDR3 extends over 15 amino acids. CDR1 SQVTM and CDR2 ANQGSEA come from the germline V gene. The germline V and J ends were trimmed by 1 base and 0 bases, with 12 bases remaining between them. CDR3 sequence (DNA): TGCAGCGTTGAAGGCTCGGGCATCATGAACACTGAAGCTTTCTTT. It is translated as CSVEGSGIMNTEAFF.

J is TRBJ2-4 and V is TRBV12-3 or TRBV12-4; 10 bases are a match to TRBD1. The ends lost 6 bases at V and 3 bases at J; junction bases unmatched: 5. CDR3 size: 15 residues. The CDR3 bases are TGTGCCAGCAGGGGGACAGGGGATAACAAAAACATTCAGTACTTC. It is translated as CASRGTGDNKNIQYF.

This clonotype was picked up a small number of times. Here the CDR3 DNA reads TGTGCCAGCAGTTTAAACCCCCCGGGGGTAGCGTATACCTACGAGCAGTACTTC. Translation gives CASSLNPPGVAYTYEQYF. The chain has TRBV27 and TRBJ2-7; D might be TRBD2 (6 bases). CDR1 is MNHEY, CDR2 SMNVEV, per germline (reference sequence). V dropped 2 bases and J dropped 2 bases, with 22 bases sitting between them. The CDR3 covers 18 residues.

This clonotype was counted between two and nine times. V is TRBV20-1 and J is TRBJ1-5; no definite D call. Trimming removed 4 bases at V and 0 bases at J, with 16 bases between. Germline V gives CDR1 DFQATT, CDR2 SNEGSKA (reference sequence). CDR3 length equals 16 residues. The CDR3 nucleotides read TGCAGTGCTAATGACGGGGAGGGATATAGCAATCAGCCCCAGCATTTT. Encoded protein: CSANDGEGYSNQPQHF.

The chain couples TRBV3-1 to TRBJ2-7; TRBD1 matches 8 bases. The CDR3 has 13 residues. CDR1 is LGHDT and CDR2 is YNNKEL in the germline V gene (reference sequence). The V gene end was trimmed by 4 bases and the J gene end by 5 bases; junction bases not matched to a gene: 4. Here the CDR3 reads CASSLSGGHEQYF. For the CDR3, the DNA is TGTGCCAGCAGCCTTTCAGGGGGCCACGAGCAGTACTTC.

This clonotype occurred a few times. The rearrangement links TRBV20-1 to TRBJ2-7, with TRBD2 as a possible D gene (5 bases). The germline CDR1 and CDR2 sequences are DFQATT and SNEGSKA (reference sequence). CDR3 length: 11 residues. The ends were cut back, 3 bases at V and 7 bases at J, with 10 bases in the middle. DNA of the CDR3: TGCAGTGCTAGCATACGGGAAGAGCAGTACTTC. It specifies CSASIREEQYF.

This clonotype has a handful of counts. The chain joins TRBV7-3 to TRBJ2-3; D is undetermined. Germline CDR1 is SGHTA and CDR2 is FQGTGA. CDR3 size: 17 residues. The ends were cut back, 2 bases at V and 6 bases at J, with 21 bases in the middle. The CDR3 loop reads CASSLSGSGVGTDTQYF. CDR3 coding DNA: TGTGCCAGCAGCTTATCTGGTAGTGGGGTAGGAACTGATACGCAGTATTTT.

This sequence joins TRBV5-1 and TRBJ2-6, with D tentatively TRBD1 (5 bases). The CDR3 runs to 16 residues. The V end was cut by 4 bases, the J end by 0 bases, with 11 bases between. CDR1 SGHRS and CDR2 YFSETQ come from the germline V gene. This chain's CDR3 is CASSPDTHSGANVLTF. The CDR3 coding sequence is TGCGCCAGCAGCCCGGACACACACTCTGGGGCCAACGTCCTGACTTTC.

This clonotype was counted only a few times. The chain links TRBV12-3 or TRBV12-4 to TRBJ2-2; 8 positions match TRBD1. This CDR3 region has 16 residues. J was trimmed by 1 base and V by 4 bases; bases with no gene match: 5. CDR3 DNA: TGTGCCAGCAGTTCCTCCGGGACAGGGAACACCGGGGAGCTGTTTTTT. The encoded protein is CASSSSGTGNTGELFF.

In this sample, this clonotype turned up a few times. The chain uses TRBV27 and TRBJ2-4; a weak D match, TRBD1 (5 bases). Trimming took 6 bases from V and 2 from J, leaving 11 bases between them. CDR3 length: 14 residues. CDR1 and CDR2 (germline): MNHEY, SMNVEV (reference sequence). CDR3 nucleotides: TGTGCCAGCAGAACAGGTTTTCCCAAAAACATTCAGTACTTC. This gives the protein CASRTGFPKNIQYF.

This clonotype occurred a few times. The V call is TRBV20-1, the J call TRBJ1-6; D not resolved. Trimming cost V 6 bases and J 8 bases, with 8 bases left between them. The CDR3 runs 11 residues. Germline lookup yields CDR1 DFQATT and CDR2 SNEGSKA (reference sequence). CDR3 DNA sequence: TGCAGTGCCGGCGGGGATTCACCCCTCCACTTT. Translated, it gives CSAGGDSPLHF.

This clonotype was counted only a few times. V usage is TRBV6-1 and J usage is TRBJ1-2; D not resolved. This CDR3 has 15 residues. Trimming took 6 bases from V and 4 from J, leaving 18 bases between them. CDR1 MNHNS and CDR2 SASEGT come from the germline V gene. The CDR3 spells CASREPFQVFYGYTF. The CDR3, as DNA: TGTGCCAGCAGGGAACCCTTTCAGGTCTTCTATGGCTACACCTTC.

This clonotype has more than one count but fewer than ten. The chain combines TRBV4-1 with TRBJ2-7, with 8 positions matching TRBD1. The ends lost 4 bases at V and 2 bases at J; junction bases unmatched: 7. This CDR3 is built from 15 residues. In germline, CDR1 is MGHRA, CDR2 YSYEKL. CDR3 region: CASSRPTGAPYEQYF. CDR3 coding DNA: TGCGCCAGCAGCCGCCCGACAGGGGCCCCCTACGAGCAGTACTTC.

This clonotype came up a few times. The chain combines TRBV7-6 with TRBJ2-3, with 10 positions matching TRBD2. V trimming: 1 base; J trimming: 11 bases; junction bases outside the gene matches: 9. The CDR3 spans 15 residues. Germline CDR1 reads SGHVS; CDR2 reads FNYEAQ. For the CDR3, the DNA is TGTGCCAGCAGCTTAGTTAGCGGGAGGCCCCATGGGCAGTATTTT. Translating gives CASSLVSGRPHGQYF.

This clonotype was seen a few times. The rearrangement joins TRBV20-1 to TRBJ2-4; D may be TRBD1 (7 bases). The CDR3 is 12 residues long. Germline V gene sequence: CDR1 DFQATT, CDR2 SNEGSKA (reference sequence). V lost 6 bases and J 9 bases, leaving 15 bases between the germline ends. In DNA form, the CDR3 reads TGCAGTGCCCGCCCCAGGGGGGCCATTCAGTACTTC. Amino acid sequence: CSARPRGAIQYF.

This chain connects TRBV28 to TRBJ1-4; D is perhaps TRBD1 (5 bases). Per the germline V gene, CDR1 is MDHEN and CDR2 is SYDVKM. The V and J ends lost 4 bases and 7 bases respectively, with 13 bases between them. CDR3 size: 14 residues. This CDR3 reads CASSSRGLAEKLFF. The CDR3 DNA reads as TGTGCCAGCAGTTCAAGGGGTCTCGCTGAAAAACTGTTTTTT.

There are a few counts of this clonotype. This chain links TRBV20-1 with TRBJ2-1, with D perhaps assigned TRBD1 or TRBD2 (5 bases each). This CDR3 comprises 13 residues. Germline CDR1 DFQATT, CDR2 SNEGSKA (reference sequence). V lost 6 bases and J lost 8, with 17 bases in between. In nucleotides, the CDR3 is TGCAGTGCCCCCCGGGGCATTGCCGATGAGCAGTTCTTC. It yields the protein CSAPRGIADEQFF.

CDR3 in DNA: TGTGCCACCAGCAGAGTGGGGACCTATGGCTACACCTTC. Amino acid sequence: CATSRVGTYGYTF. The chain carries TRBV15 and TRBJ1-2; TRBD1 is a possible D gene (5 bases). The CDR3 covers 13 residues. Germline V gene sequence: CDR1 LNHNV, CDR2 YYDKDF (reference sequence). V was clipped by 1 base and J by 4 bases, with 7 bases between them.